The source of this T cell receptor beta chain is a study of CD8+CD57+ T cells in acquired aplastic anemia. This CDR3 comprises 15 residues. Per the germline V gene, CDR1 is MGHDK and CDR2 is SYGVNS. Deletions cut 2 bases from V and 0 bases from J, with 9 bases between. The template for TCR beta VDJ and CDR3 sequence profiling was genomic DNA. MiXCR, applied by TCRdb to the reads, yields one record per CDR3 protein. The table shows some 42,000 distinct CDR3 sequences, with roughly two thirds occurring only once. The TCR sequence derives from a human donor in good health, serving as a control. The chain couples TRBV25-1 to TRBJ2-3; unclear D gene. Sequencing was carried out using sorted CD4+, CD8+, or CD8+CD57+ T cells (not recorded which) from PBMCs. The CDR3 sequence is CASSELVGSTDTQYF. The CDR3 DNA reads as TGTGCCAGCAGTGAACTTGTCGGCAGCACAGATACGCAGTATTTT.